The present T cell receptor (delta chain) was sequenced within a study of gamma-delta chains in newborns, infants, children. Study context: Polyclonal expansion of innate γδ T cells after birth follows microbial exposure.

About this clone itself: At one boundary the junction diverges from the germline segment, which might be a read error.

TCRdb used CATT to re-call clones from the reads. Among about 4,000 delta-chain clones listed, 44% were seen once. The clonotype was recovered from a child who was a newborn, infant or young child, either healthy, febrile or measles-vaccinated (not recorded which). The specimen comprised blood, sampled at week 6.

The CDR3 region is CALGAPFLYWGIEGSDKHIF. Here the CDR3 DNA reads TGTGCTCTTGGGGCCCCTTTCCTTTACTGGGGGATAGAGGGATCCGATAAACACATCTTT. The rearrangement links TRDV1 to TRDJ1, with TRDD3 matching over 11 bases. The CDR3 has 20 residues. The germline gives CDR1 TSWWSYY, CDR2 QGS.